The entry below gives a single T cell receptor beta chain sequence along with its context. CDR3 size: 19 residues. TCRdb's table, derived via immunoSEQ multiplex PCR, lists solely in-frame clones and lacks some. The data show some 150,000 clones, roughly nine tenths seen once. The data are from a study of cytomegalovirus exposure and HLA in healthy donors. This clonotype was sampled from a man aged 18 to 29 in good health and CMV-seronegative. The rearrangement joins TRBV21-1 to TRBJ1-5; the D call in the table, TRBD1, was not verified against the DNA. TRBV21-1 is described as a pseudogene. Source material: PBMCs. In nucleotides, the CDR3 is TGTGCCAGCAGCAAAGTTTCGCTTTTAATACAGTCTAGCAATCAGCCCCAGCATTTT. It yields the protein CASSKVSLLIQSSNQPQHF.